These 19 T cell receptor beta chains were sequenced from one sample in a study of blood T cell repertoires in COVID-19. Clones were sequenced by immunoSEQ multiplex PCR, and TCRdb holds only the in-frame ones, with some missing. Of about 190,000 clones listed, around four fifths are singletons. Sequencing was performed on peripheral blood. All receptors come from a woman aged 70-85 years with active or convalescent COVID-19.

The chain carries TRBV27 and TRBJ1-1; TRBD1 aligns across 11 bases. In germline, CDR1 is MNHEY, CDR2 SMNVEV (reference sequence). The CDR3 has 17 amino acids. J lost 5 bases, V lost 5 bases, and 13 bases had no gene match. The CDR3 region has the DNA TGTGCCAGCAGTCCCGGGACAGGGGGATTTGGGAAGACTGAAGCTTTCTTT. This sequence encodes CASSPGTGGFGKTEAFF.

The chain has TRBV19 and TRBJ2-2, with 7 bases lining up with TRBD1. Germline trimming cut 4 bases from V and 4 bases from J; bases unmatched to any gene: 9. The CDR3 runs to 16 residues. Germline CDR1 reads LNHDA; CDR2 reads SQIVND (reference sequence). The CDR3 sequence: CASSKGADRLTGELFF. The DNA of the CDR3 is TGTGCCAGTAGTAAGGGGGCGGACAGGCTCACCGGGGAGCTGTTTTTT.

CDR3 region: CASSLTGVTGELFF. The DNA for the CDR3 is TGTGCCAGCAGCTTAACGGGAGTTACCGGGGAGCTGTTTTTT. This chain uses TRBV7-9 with TRBJ2-2; a possible D gene is TRBD2 (6 bases). Germline V gene sequence: CDR1 SEHNR, CDR2 FQNEAQ (reference sequence). The CDR3 is made up of 14 amino acids. Trimming removed 2 bases at V and 5 bases at J, with 9 bases between.

V gene TRBV19 combines with J gene TRBJ2-1; tentatively, D is TRBD2 (6 bases). The CDR3 length is 24 residues. V was clipped by 0 bases and J by 2 bases, with 35 bases between them. Germline CDR1 reads LNHDA; CDR2 reads SQIVND (reference sequence). CDR3 sequence reads: CASSIDEGTGILELGGQAYNEQFF. The CDR3 DNA sequence: TGTGCCAGTAGTATAGATGAGGGTACAGGAATACTAGAATTGGGAGGACAAGCCTACAATGAGCAGTTCTTC.

V gene TRBV21-1 combines with J gene TRBJ2-7; TRBD2, the D gene given by the table, was not confirmed from the DNA. TRBV21-1 represents a pseudogene. This CDR3 has 16 residues. As DNA, the CDR3 is TGTGCCAGCAGCATAATAGCGGGCCTTGGGTATTACGAGCAGTACTTC. It is translated as CASSIIAGLGYYEQYF.

This clone has only one observation. V usage is TRBV5-1 and J usage is TRBJ2-3, with D possibly being TRBD2 (6 bases). CDR1 is SGHRS and CDR2 is YFSETQ in the germline V gene. The CDR3 spans 15 residues. The V end lost 2 bases, the J end lost 2 bases, and 12 bases lay between the germline ends. CDR3 nucleotide sequence: TGCGCCAGCAGCTTAGCTAGCGCCATCACAGATACGCAGTATTTT. Translated: CASSLASAITDTQYF.

The J gene is TRBJ2-5, the V gene TRBV12-2; the table's D gene call, TRBD2, was not cross checked with the DNA. TRBV12-2 is reported as a pseudogene. The CDR3 has 17 residues. The CDR3: CASRLETSGKYQETQYF. In DNA form, the CDR3 reads TGTGCAAGTCGCTTAGAGACTAGCGGCAAATACCAAGAGACCCAGTACTTC.

This rearrangement joins TRBV19 to TRBJ1-2; 8 bases are shared with TRBD1. CDR1 is LNHDA, CDR2 SQIVND, per germline (reference sequence). The CDR3 is 12 amino acids. Trimming at V came to 11 bases and at J to 7 bases, leaving 9 bases not matched to a gene. The CDR3 nucleotides read TGTGCCTGTCGGCAGGGGGCCGGTGGCTACACCTTC. It yields the protein CACRQGAGGYTF.

This sequence joins TRBV5-4 and TRBJ2-7; TRBD2 agrees at 7 bases. Germline CDR1 reads SGHNT; CDR2 reads YYREEE (reference sequence). The CDR3 length is 13 residues. V shed 1 base and J 7 bases; nucleotides not matched to a gene: 5. The CDR3 sequence is CASSLQGLIEQYF. CDR3 bases: TGTGCCAGCAGCTTGCAGGGACTAATTGAGCAGTACTTC.

This chain connects TRBV19 to TRBJ1-1; a weak D match, TRBD1 (6 bases). CDR3 length: 15 amino acids. Germline V lookup: CDR1 LNHDA, CDR2 SQIVND (reference sequence). Trimming shortened V by 3 bases and J by 1 base, and 12 bases separated the two germline ends. Written as DNA, the CDR3 is TGTGCCAGTAGTATTAGGCCGGGACAGAACACTGAAGCTTTCTTT. Translated, it gives CASSIRPGQNTEAFF.

V gene TRBV5-4 combines with J gene TRBJ2-7; tentative D call: TRBD2 (7 bases). The germline V and J ends were trimmed by 6 bases and 2 bases, with 18 bases remaining between them. This CDR3 comprises 15 residues. CDR1 and CDR2 (germline): SGHNT, YYREEE (reference sequence). Here the CDR3 DNA reads TGTGCCAGCACTCGACAAGGGGGGGCGGCCTACGAGCAGTACTTC. It codes for CASTRQGGAAYEQYF.

The chain carries TRBV5-1 and TRBJ1-3; a weak D match, TRBD1 (5 bases). This CDR3 is built from 16 residues. Trimming shortened V by 2 bases and J by 2 bases, and 14 bases separated the two germline ends. In germline, CDR1 is SGHRS, CDR2 YFSETQ. This CDR3 reads CASSLGALEAGNTIYF. For the CDR3, the DNA is TGCGCCAGCAGCTTAGGGGCCCTCGAAGCTGGAAACACCATATATTTT.

This sequence joins TRBV6-1 and TRBJ2-7; 8 nucleotides line up with TRBD1. The CDR3 runs to 12 residues. In germline, CDR1 is MNHNS, CDR2 SASEGT. Trimming at V came to 1 base and at J to 9 bases, leaving 2 bases not matched to a gene. DNA of the CDR3: TGTGCCAGCAGTGAAGGGGGGACAGGGCAGTACTTC. Translation gives CASSEGGTGQYF.

This chain joins TRBV6-1 and TRBJ2-7, with 14 bases lining up with TRBD2. Germline lookup yields CDR1 MNHNS and CDR2 SASEGT. With 3 bases clipped from V and 1 base from J, the junction kept 8 bases outside the gene matches. The CDR3 extends over 18 amino acids. The CDR3 DNA reads as TGTGCCAGCAGTGACCCGGGACTAGCGGGAGTCGGGTCCTACGAGCAGTACTTC. Translation: CASSDPGLAGVGSYEQYF.

The chain joins TRBV6-5 to TRBJ1-3, with TRBD1 as a possible D gene (5 bases). This CDR3 comprises 16 residues. Trimming removed 0 bases at V and 2 bases at J, with 11 bases between. Germline values: CDR1 MNHEY, CDR2 SVGAGI. The DNA for the CDR3 is TGTGCCAGCAGTTACTCTCGGCAGGGTACTGGAAACACCATATATTTT. This gives the protein CASSYSRQGTGNTIYF.

The chain joins TRBV4-1 to TRBJ1-4; TRBD1 aligns across 9 bases. Germline CDR1 and CDR2: MGHRA and YSYEKL. J gave up 7 bases and V 1 base, and 7 bases lay outside the gene matches. The CDR3 is made up of 16 amino acids. The CDR3 sequence: CASSQATGGGSEKLFF. In nucleotides, the CDR3 is TGCGCCAGCAGCCAAGCTACAGGGGGCGGTTCTGAAAAACTGTTTTTT.

J is TRBJ1-4 and V is TRBV9; TRBD1 matches at 9 bases. The CDR3 is 15 amino acids. Germline assignment: CDR1 SGDLS and CDR2 YYNGEE. Trimming cost V 3 bases and J 6 bases; bases outside gene matches: 6. As DNA, the CDR3 is TGTGCCAGCAGCGGGGGGACAGGGAGGGATGAAAAACTGTTTTTT. Protein: CASSGGTGRDEKLFF.

This clone was picked up one time. CDR3 amino acids: CATSLTALNEKLFF. CDR3 coding DNA: TGTGCCACCAGCTTGACAGCCCTTAATGAAAAACTGTTTTTT. This chain connects TRBV15 to TRBJ1-4, with D possibly being TRBD1 (5 bases). The V gene lost 5 bases and the J gene lost 4 bases, with 11 bases spanning the gap. The CDR3 runs 14 residues. Germline V gene sequence: CDR1 LNHNV, CDR2 YYDKDF (reference sequence). Variable domain in full (rest from reference TRBV15 and TRBJ1-4): DAMVIQNPRYQVTQFGKPVTLSCSQTLNHNVMYWYQQKSSQAPKLLFHYYDKDFNNEADTPDNFQSRRPNTSFCFLDIRSPGLGDTAMYLCATSLTALNEKLFFGSGTQLSVL.

Notes on this clone: This CDR3 is missing its conserved last phenylalanine or tryptophan, likely due to a read error. The DNA is omitted, as the CDR3 cannot be located on it reliably, and the CDR3 follows TCRdb's listing. V is TRBV5-1 and J is TRBJ2-7; no check of the table's D call, TRBD2, against the DNA was made. Ends included, the CDR3 has 12 residues. Germline CDR1 and CDR2: SGHRS and YFSETQ. The CDR3: CASSLEGTRWVY.